What follows are 31 T cell receptor beta chains derived from one specimen sequenced in a study of identical twins. Via MiXCR, TCRdb re-called the 5' RACE reads, giving one row per CDR3 protein. Found here are just under 550,000 distinct CDR3 sequences, 13% to 15% of them singletons; the top ten hold 0.44%. These same data were also listed under a study on yellow fever vaccine responses in identical twins.

Sequencing was done on a sample of CD4+ T cells sorted from blood. These receptors were collected from a woman aged 18-29 years in good health.

This clonotype has at least ten counts. The J gene is TRBJ2-3, the V gene TRBV7-9; D is ambiguous. Germline V gene data show CDR1 as SEHNR and CDR2 as FQNEAQ (reference sequence). CDR3 length: 9 residues. V was cut by 11 bases and J by 3 bases, with 3 bases left in between. CDR3 region: CAVTDTQYF. Written as DNA, the CDR3 is TGTGCCGTAACAGATACGCAGTATTTT.

Only a few counts were recorded for this clonotype. The chain links TRBV12-3 or TRBV12-4 to TRBJ2-1, with 7 bases matching TRBD2. The ends lost 7 bases at V and 7 bases at J; junction bases unmatched: 4. This CDR3 has 12 residues. The CDR3 bases are TGTGCCAGCACTTCGGGGGGTAATGAGCAGTTCTTC. Its protein is CASTSGGNEQFF.

This clonotype turned up a few times. V usage is TRBV28 and J usage is TRBJ2-1, with 8 bases that match TRBD2. The CDR3 contains 15 residues. The germline V gene encodes CDR1 MDHEN and CDR2 SYDVKM. Trimming cost V 2 bases and J 8 bases; bases outside gene matches: 8. Here the CDR3 DNA reads TGTGCCAGCAGTTTAAAGTCTAGCGGGCGCTATGAGCAGTTCTTC. It specifies CASSLKSSGRYEQFF.

This clonotype was seen a handful of times. This rearrangement joins TRBV15 to TRBJ2-1; 11 nucleotides match TRBD1. V lost 0 bases, J lost 8 bases, and 3 bases stayed unmatched. Germline V CDR1 and CDR2: LNHNV, YYDKDF (reference sequence). The CDR3 contains 15 residues. CDR3 DNA: TGTGCCACCAGCAGAGATGGACAGGGGGCGTATGAGCAGTTCTTC. Translating gives CATSRDGQGAYEQFF.

The chain joins TRBV19 to TRBJ2-1; no definite D call. Germline CDR1 and CDR2: LNHDA and SQIVND (reference sequence). V was shortened by 2 bases and J by 8 bases, with 7 bases between the two germline ends. This CDR3 is 12 amino acids long. The CDR3 region has the DNA TGTGCCAGTAGTATACAGAGCTATGAGCAGTTCTTC. This sequence encodes CASSIQSYEQFF. Full variable domain (outside the CDR3, taken from reference TRBV19 and TRBJ2-1): DGGITQSPKYLFRKEGQNVTLSCEQNLNHDAMYWYRQDPGQGLRLIYYSQIVNDFQKGDIAEGYSVSREKKESFPLTVTSAQKNPTAFYLCASSIQSYEQFFGPGTRLTVL.

The rearrangement links TRBV3-1 to TRBJ1-1; no reliable D call. The CDR3 consists of 15 residues. V was pared by 5 bases and J by 0 bases, with 13 bases between. Germline CDR1 is LGHDT and CDR2 is YNNKEL (reference sequence). CDR3 DNA: TGTGCCAGCAGCTTCTCGCAGCTTATGAACACTGAAGCTTTCTTT. Translation: CASSFSQLMNTEAFF.

The sample holds many counts of this clonotype. The chain links TRBV12-3 or TRBV12-4 to TRBJ1-1; no definite D call. CDR3 size: 12 residues. V dropped 5 bases and J dropped 8 bases, with 12 bases sitting between them. The CDR3 protein is CASSPRWSEAFF. In nucleotides, the CDR3 is TGTGCCAGCAGTCCCAGATGGAGCGAAGCTTTCTTT.

V usage is TRBV7-8 and J usage is TRBJ2-1; 9 nucleotides align to TRBD2. The CDR3 covers 15 residues. The ends lost 5 bases at V and 7 bases at J; junction bases unmatched: 9. Germline CDR1 reads SGHVS; CDR2 reads FQNEAQ. CDR3 in DNA: TGTGCCAGCAGCGCCGGACTAGCGATTTATAATGAGCAGTTCTTC. Amino acids: CASSAGLAIYNEQFF.

CDR3 sequence: CASRSPAAGEETQYF. In DNA, the CDR3 is TGTGCCAGCAGGTCGCCAGCGGCAGGGGAAGAGACCCAGTACTTC. This sequence joins TRBV28 and TRBJ2-5, with D possibly matching TRBD1 (6 bases). CDR3 size: 15 residues. Germline V gene sequence: CDR1 MDHEN, CDR2 SYDVKM. V dropped 6 bases and J dropped 3 bases, with 17 bases sitting between them.

This clonotype was found a few times. V and J are TRBV11-2 and TRBJ1-6; no definite D call. The CDR3 spans 13 residues. Germline CDR1 SGHAT, CDR2 FQNNGV. The V end was cut by 4 bases, the J end by 4 bases, with 5 bases between. CDR3 region: CASSSQYNSPLHF. For the CDR3, the DNA is TGTGCCAGCAGCTCCCAATATAATTCACCCCTCCACTTT.

The sample holds a few counts of this clonotype. This chain connects TRBV5-1 to TRBJ2-7; D call uncertain. CDR1 and CDR2 (germline): SGHRS, YFSETQ. The CDR3 sequence is 14 residues long. V dropped 0 bases and J dropped 6 bases, with 13 bases sitting between them. The chain's CDR3 is CASSLGRADAEQYF. CDR3 coding DNA: TGCGCCAGCAGCTTGGGTAGGGCAGACGCCGAGCAGTACTTC.

The V call is TRBV14, the J call TRBJ2-3, with 8 bases identical to TRBD2. V gave up 1 base and J gave up 0 bases; unmatched junction bases: 3. The CDR3 is 16 amino acids. CDR1 is SGHDN, CDR2 FVKESK, per germline. The CDR3 region has the DNA TGTGCCAGCAGCCAAGTAGCGGGAAGTAGCACAGATACGCAGTATTTT. Translating it yields CASSQVAGSSTDTQYF.

This rearrangement joins TRBV20-1 to TRBJ2-5, with D hard to call. The germline gives CDR1 DFQATT, CDR2 SNEGSKA (reference sequence). CDR3 size: 14 residues. V shed 0 bases and J shed 1 base, with 9 bases lying between them. The CDR3 DNA sequence: TGCAGTGCTAGAGATCTCTCGGGCCAAGAGACCCAGTACTTC. Translated, it gives CSARDLSGQETQYF.

The chain couples TRBV12-3 or TRBV12-4 to TRBJ2-2; D possibly matches TRBD1 or TRBD2 (5 bases each). The CDR3 runs 16 residues. The V and J ends lost 5 bases and 4 bases respectively, with 17 bases between them. CDR3 sequence: CASSPRGELVTGELFF. In DNA form, the CDR3 reads TGTGCCAGCAGTCCGCGAGGGGAATTAGTCACCGGGGAGCTGTTTTTT.

In this sample, this clonotype turned up a few times. The rearrangement uses TRBV29-1 and TRBJ2-3; unclear D gene. The CDR3 covers 11 residues. The V gene lost 4 bases and the J gene lost 6 bases, with 8 bases spanning the gap. Germline V gives CDR1 SQVTM, CDR2 ANQGSEA. CDR3 DNA: TGCAGCGTTGCCCCGGCGGATACGCAGTATTTT. Translation gives CSVAPADTQYF.

This clonotype was picked up a small number of times. The gene calls are TRBV7-2 and TRBJ1-2; D is possibly TRBD1 (5 bases). CDR3 length: 13 residues. CDR1 is SGHTA, CDR2 FQGNSA, per germline. Trimming pared 2 bases from V and 7 bases from J, leaving 11 bases between. CDR3 residues: CASSLIRAGGYTF. The CDR3 coding sequence is TGTGCCAGCAGCTTAATCAGGGCGGGTGGCTACACCTTC.

This clonotype has more than one count but fewer than ten. CDR3: CASSFLRQENTGELFF. The DNA of the CDR3 is TGTGCCAGCAGCTTTTTGAGACAGGAGAACACCGGGGAGCTGTTTTTT. This chain uses TRBV7-9 with TRBJ2-2; D possibly corresponds to TRBD1 (6 bases). This CDR3 has 16 residues. V dropped 3 bases and J dropped 1 base, with 12 bases sitting between them. CDR1 is SEHNR and CDR2 is FQNEAQ in the germline V gene (reference sequence).

This clonotype was detected a few times. The chain uses TRBV12-3 or TRBV12-4 and TRBJ2-5, with D perhaps TRBD1 (6 bases). Trimming shortened V by 9 bases and J by 1 base, and 15 bases separated the two germline ends. The CDR3 extends over 14 amino acids. CDR3 region: CASKVGTTQETQYF. The CDR3, as DNA: TGTGCCAGTAAGGTTGGGACAACCCAAGAGACCCAGTACTTC.

This clonotype has a handful of counts. This chain connects TRBV20-1 to TRBJ1-1; the match to TRBD1 covers 8 bases. This CDR3 is 14 amino acids long. Germline lookup yields CDR1 DFQATT and CDR2 SNEGSKA (reference sequence). With 6 bases clipped from V and 1 base from J, the junction kept 7 bases outside the gene matches. The CDR3 loop is CSARSGGKNTEAFF. The CDR3 region has the DNA TGCAGTGCCAGATCAGGGGGCAAGAACACTGAAGCTTTCTTT.

J is TRBJ1-1 and V is TRBV7-9; D is ambiguous. The CDR3 runs to 15 residues. From germline, CDR1 is SEHNR and CDR2 FQNEAQ (reference sequence). V lost 5 bases, J lost 2 bases, and 15 bases lay in between. The CDR3 loop reads CASSAEAGLNTEAFF. CDR3 in DNA: TGTGCCAGCAGCGCCGAGGCGGGTCTCAACACTGAAGCTTTCTTT.

This rearrangement joins TRBV3-1 to TRBJ2-1; D might be TRBD2 (6 bases). Trimming shortened V by 3 bases and J by 8 bases, and 11 bases separated the two germline ends. CDR3 length: 13 residues. Germline V CDR1 and CDR2: LGHDT, YNNKEL (reference sequence). The CDR3 sequence: CASSHEGRHEQFF. The CDR3 DNA sequence: TGTGCCAGCAGCCATGAAGGGAGGCATGAGCAGTTCTTC.

The rearrangement joins TRBV11-1 to TRBJ2-1; no firm D call. Germline lookup yields CDR1 SGHAT and CDR2 FQDESV (reference sequence). The CDR3 is made up of 13 amino acids. V lost 4 bases, J lost 0 bases, and 4 bases lay in between. CDR3 in amino acids: CASSYFSYNEQFF. The CDR3 coding sequence is TGTGCCAGCAGCTACTTCTCCTACAATGAGCAGTTCTTC.

This clonotype was seen only a few times. V is TRBV28 and J is TRBJ2-7; D unresolved. The ends were cut back, 4 bases at V and 4 bases at J, with 11 bases in the middle. In germline, CDR1 is MDHEN, CDR2 SYDVKM. CDR3 length: 13 residues. CDR3 in amino acids: CASSSRRYYEQYF. The CDR3 DNA is TGTGCCAGCAGTTCGCGAAGATATTACGAGCAGTACTTC. Using reference TRBV28 and TRBJ2-7 for the parts outside the CDR3, the full variable domain is DVKVTQSSRYLVKRTGEKVFLECVQDMDHENMFWYRQDPGLGLRLIYFSYDVKMKEKGDIPEGYSVSREKKERFSLILESASTNQTSMYLCASSSRRYYEQYFGPGTRLTVT.

The V gene is TRBV20-1, the J gene TRBJ2-7; a possible D gene is TRBD1 (6 bases). Trimming removed 6 bases from V and 2 bases from J, with 17 bases in between. CDR1 and CDR2 from the germline V gene are DFQATT and SNEGSKA (reference sequence). CDR3 length: 14 residues. The CDR3 bases are TGCAGTGCAATGGACAGACTTATCACCTACGAGCAGTACTTC. This codes for CSAMDRLITYEQYF.

The genes are TRBV12-3 or TRBV12-4 and TRBJ1-2; tentatively, D is TRBD1 (6 bases). This CDR3 has 15 residues. V was clipped by 2 bases and J by 4 bases, with 14 bases between them. The CDR3: CASSLRQALGYGYTF. CDR3 DNA sequence: TGTGCCAGCAGTTTACGACAGGCTCTCGGCTATGGCTACACCTTC.

This clonotype has more than one count but fewer than ten. V is TRBV12-3 or TRBV12-4 and J is TRBJ2-3; TRBD2 matches at 8 bases. The CDR3 totals 15 residues. V shed 2 bases and J 4 bases; nucleotides not matched to a gene: 5. The CDR3 loop reads CASSLSLAEADTQYF. The CDR3 DNA reads TGTGCCAGCAGTTTATCACTAGCGGAGGCAGATACGCAGTATTTT.

This clonotype was observed a handful of times. This chain connects TRBV7-2 to TRBJ2-7, with 10 bases identical to TRBD2. Germline trimming cut 5 bases from V and 4 bases from J; bases unmatched to any gene: 8. The length of the CDR3 is 15 residues. In germline, CDR1 is SGHTA, CDR2 FQGNSA. CDR3 sequence: CASSPAGGPLYEQYF. The CDR3, as DNA: TGTGCCAGCAGCCCAGCGGGAGGGCCGTTATACGAGCAGTACTTC.

This clonotype was observed a handful of times. The chain links TRBV6-5 to TRBJ2-7; TRBD1 is a possible D gene (5 bases). The germline V gene has CDR1 MNHEY and CDR2 SVGAGI. Trimming took off 2 bases at V and 7 bases at J, with 12 bases between the two ends. CDR3 length: 13 amino acids. This CDR3 reads CASSYDSLGEQYF. Here the CDR3 DNA reads TGTGCCAGCAGTTACGACAGTTTGGGGGAGCAGTACTTC.

The chain combines TRBV2 with TRBJ2-1; 8 bases line up with TRBD2. CDR1 and CDR2 from the germline V gene are SNHLY and FYNNEI. CDR3 size: 17 residues. CDR3 bases: TGTTCATCTAGCAGTGGGGGACTAGTTCTTAGTTACAATGAGCAGTTCTTC. This codes for CSSSSGGLVLSYNEQFF.

This clonotype was counted a few times. This chain uses TRBV9 with TRBJ2-5; possibly TRBD1 for D (6 bases). V lost 3 bases and J lost 2, with 11 bases in between. The CDR3 covers 14 residues. Germline CDR1 is SGDLS and CDR2 is YYNGEE. The CDR3 sequence: CASSAGQLQETQYF. The CDR3 region has the DNA TGTGCCAGCAGCGCCGGACAGTTACAAGAGACCCAGTACTTC.

V usage is TRBV7-8 and J usage is TRBJ2-7; D gene ambiguous. Germline-derived CDR1 and CDR2 are SGHVS and FQNEAQ. This CDR3 region has 13 residues. Trimming shortened V by 1 base and J by 1 base, and 5 bases separated the two germline ends. CDR3 region: CASSLEESYEQYF. Written as DNA, the CDR3 is TGTGCCAGCAGCTTAGAGGAATCCTACGAGCAGTACTTC.